This T cell receptor beta chain came from a study of neurological immune-mediated disorders. The team produced cDNA through 5'RACE using 10-nucleotide random UMIs. TCRdb fed the 5' RACE reads into MiXCR, producing one record per CDR3 protein. The table includes approximately 39,000 distinct CDR3 sequences, 7% to 8.5% detected once. Germline V lookup: CDR1 DFQATT, CDR2 SNEGSKA (reference sequence). The CDR3 loop spans 14 amino acids. J gave up 4 bases and V 6 bases, and 6 bases lay outside the gene matches. This clonotype was detected a few times. This clonotype originated in a man aged 50-59 years in good health. Source material: CD4+ T cells from blood. This chain joins TRBV20-1 and TRBJ2-7, with 13 positions matching TRBD2. The CDR3 here is CSAKRLAGGYEQYF. CDR3 nucleotide sequence: TGCAGTGCCAAGCGACTAGCGGGAGGATACGAGCAGTACTTC.